One T cell receptor (beta chain) is described in this entry. This sample is drawn from a study of OX40 agonist ivuxolimab in advanced cancers. TCRdb's copy holds only in-frame clones and misses some; the assay was immunoSEQ multiplex PCR. The table includes roughly 80,000 clones, approximately 89% detected once. The sequence came from an adult with an advanced solid tumor such as melanoma, head and neck, liver or kidney cancer. This specimen was CD4+ or CD8+ T cells sorted from blood, taken in a trial of the OX40 agonist ivuxolimab.

CDR3 protein: CASSEGWGAGETQYF. The CDR3 bases are TGTGCCAGCAGTGAAGGATGGGGCGCAGGAGAGACCCAGTACTTC. The chain is built from TRBV6-1 and TRBJ2-5; D is possibly TRBD1 (5 bases). The length of the CDR3 is 15 residues. CDR1 and CDR2 (germline): MNHNS, SASEGT. Trimming took 1 base from V and 4 from J, leaving 13 bases between them.